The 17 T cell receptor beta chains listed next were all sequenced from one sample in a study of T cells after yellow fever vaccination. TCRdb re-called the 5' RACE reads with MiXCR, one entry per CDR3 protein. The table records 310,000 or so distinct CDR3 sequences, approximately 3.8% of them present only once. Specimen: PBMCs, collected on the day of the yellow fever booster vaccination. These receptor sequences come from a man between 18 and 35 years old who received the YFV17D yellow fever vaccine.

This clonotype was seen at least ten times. The CDR3 DNA sequence: TGTGCCATCAGTGGTGTGGCGGTGACAGCGGGGGGCGGACGAGCCTACGAGCAGTACTTC. This sequence encodes CAISGVAVTAGGGRAYEQYF. The rearrangement joins TRBV10-3 to TRBJ2-7; 9 bases match TRBD2. Germline lookup yields CDR1 ENHRY and CDR2 SYGVKD. J lost 2 bases, V lost 4 bases, and 21 bases had no gene match. CDR3 length: 20 residues.

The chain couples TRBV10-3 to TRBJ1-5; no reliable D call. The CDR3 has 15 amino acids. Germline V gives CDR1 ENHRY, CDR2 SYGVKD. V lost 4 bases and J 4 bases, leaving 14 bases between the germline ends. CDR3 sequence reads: CAISGVGRNNQPQHF. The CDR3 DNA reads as TGTGCCATCAGTGGAGTAGGCCGCAATAATCAGCCCCAGCATTTT.

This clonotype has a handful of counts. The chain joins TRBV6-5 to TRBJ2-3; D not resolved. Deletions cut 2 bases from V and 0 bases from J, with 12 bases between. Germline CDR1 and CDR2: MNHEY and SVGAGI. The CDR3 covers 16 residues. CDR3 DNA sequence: TGTGCCAGCAGTTACAGGACCCGTGAGAGCACAGATACGCAGTATTTT. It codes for CASSYRTRESTDTQYF.

The CDR3 sequence is CASSLVGGNRPYF. In DNA form, the CDR3 reads TGTGCCAGCAGCTTGGTAGGTGGTAACAGGCCGTACTTC. The chain has TRBV5-5 and TRBJ2-4, with a tentative D call TRBD1 (5 bases). The CDR3 extends over 13 amino acids. The V and J ends lost 0 bases and 15 bases respectively, with 16 bases between them. Germline-derived CDR1 and CDR2 are SGHKS and YYEKEE (reference sequence).

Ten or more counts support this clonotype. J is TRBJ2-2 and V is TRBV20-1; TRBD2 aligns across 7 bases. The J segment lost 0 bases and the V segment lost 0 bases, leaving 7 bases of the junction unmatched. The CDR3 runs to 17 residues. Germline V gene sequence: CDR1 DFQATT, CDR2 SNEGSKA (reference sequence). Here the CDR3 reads CSARDGSGPANTGELFF. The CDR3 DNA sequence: TGCAGTGCTAGAGACGGTAGCGGGCCCGCGAACACCGGGGAGCTGTTTTTT.

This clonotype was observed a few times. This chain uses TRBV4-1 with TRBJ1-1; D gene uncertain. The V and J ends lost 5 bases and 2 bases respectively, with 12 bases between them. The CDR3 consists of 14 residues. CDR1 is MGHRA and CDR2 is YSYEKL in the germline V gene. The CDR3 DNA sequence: TGCGCCAGCAGCAAGGAGCGTCTAAACACTGAAGCTTTCTTT. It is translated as CASSKERLNTEAFF.

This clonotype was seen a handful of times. The CDR3 DNA sequence: TGTGCCAGCAACGGGGCCGGGGCCCTTATTCCGGCTTTCTTT. As protein: CASNGAGALIPAFF. The chain links TRBV18 to TRBJ1-1; weak D call: TRBD1 (5 bases). V lost 8 bases, J lost 11 bases, and 24 bases lay in between. Per germline, CDR1 KGHSH and CDR2 LQKENI. The CDR3 runs to 14 residues. Complete variable domain (other parts from reference TRBV18 and TRBJ1-1): NAGVMQNPRHLVRRRGQEARLRCSPMKGHSHVYWYRQLPEEGLKFMVYLQKENIIDESGMPKERFSAEFPKEGPSILRIQQVVRGDSAAYFCASNGAGALIPAFFGQGTRLTVV.

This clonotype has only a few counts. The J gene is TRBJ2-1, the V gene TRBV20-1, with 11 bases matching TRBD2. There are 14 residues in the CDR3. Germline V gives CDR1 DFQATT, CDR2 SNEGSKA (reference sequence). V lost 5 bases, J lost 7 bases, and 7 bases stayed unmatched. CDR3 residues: CSAFSSGGSNEQFF. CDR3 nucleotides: TGCAGTGCTTTCTCTAGCGGGGGGTCGAATGAGCAGTTCTTC.

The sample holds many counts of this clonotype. Written as DNA, the CDR3 is TGCAGCGTTGAAGGGGCAGCTACTTGGCCCTACAATGAGCAGTTCTTC. The encoded protein is CSVEGAATWPYNEQFF. The chain links TRBV29-1 to TRBJ2-1, with unresolved D. Germline V CDR1 and CDR2: SQVTM, ANQGSEA. Trimming pared 1 base from V and 2 bases from J, leaving 15 bases between. The CDR3 spans 16 residues.

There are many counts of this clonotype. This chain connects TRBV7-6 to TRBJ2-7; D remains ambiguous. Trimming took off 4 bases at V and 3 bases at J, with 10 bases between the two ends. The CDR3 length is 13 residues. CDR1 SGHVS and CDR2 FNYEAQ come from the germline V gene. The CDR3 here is CASSSPPVYEQYF. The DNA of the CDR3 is TGTGCCAGCAGCTCCCCTCCGGTCTACGAGCAGTACTTC.

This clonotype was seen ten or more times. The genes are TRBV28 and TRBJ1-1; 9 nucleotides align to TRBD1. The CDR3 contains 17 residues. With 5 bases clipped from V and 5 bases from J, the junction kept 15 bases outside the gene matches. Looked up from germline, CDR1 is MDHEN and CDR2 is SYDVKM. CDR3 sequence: CASSPPGTGSGDTEAFF. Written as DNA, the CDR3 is TGTGCCAGCAGTCCCCCCGGGACAGGGTCTGGAGATACTGAAGCTTTCTTT.

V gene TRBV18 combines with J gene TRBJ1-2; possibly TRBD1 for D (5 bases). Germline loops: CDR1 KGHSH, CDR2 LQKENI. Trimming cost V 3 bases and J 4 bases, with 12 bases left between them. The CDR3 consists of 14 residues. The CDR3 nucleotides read TGTGCCAGCTCACCTGGACTGGGGGGCTATGGCTACACCTTC. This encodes CASSPGLGGYGYTF.

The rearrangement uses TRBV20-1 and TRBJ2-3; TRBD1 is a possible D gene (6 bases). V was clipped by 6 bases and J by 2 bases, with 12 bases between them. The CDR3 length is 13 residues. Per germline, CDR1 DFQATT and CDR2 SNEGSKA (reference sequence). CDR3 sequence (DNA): TGCAGTGCCCAGGGGCGGCTCACAGATACGCAGTATTTT. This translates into CSAQGRLTDTQYF.

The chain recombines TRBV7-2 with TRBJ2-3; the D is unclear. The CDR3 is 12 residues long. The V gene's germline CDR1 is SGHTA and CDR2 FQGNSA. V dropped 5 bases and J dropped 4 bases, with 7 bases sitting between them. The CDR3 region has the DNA TGTGCCAGCAGCCCCGAGCCAGATACGCAGTATTTT. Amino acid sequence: CASSPEPDTQYF.

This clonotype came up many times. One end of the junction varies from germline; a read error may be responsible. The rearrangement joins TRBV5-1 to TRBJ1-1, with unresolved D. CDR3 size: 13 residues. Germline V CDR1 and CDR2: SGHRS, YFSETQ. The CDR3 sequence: CASSSTVNTEAFF. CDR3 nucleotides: TGTGCCAGCAGCTCGACGGTTAACACTGAAGCTTTCTTT. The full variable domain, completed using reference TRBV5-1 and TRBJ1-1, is KAGVTQTPRYLIKTRGQQVTLSCSPISGHRSVSWYQQTPGQGLQFLFEYFSETQRNKGNFPGRFSGRQFSNSRSEMNVSTLELGDSALYLCASSSTVNTEAFFGQGTRLTVV.

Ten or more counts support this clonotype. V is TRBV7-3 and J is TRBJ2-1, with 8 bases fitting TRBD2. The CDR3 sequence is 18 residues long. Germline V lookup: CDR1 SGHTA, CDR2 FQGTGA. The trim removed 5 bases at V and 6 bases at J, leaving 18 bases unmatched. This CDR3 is CASSPAPGPGLGGNEQFF. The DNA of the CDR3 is TGTGCCAGCAGCCCCGCCCCCGGCCCGGGACTAGGTGGCAATGAGCAGTTCTTC.

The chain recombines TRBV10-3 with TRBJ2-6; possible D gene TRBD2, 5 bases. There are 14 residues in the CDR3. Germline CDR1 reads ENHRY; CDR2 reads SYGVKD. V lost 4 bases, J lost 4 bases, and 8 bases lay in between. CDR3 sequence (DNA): TGTGCCATCAGTGGGACTCTAGGGGCCAACGTCCTGACTTTC. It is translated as CAISGTLGANVLTF.